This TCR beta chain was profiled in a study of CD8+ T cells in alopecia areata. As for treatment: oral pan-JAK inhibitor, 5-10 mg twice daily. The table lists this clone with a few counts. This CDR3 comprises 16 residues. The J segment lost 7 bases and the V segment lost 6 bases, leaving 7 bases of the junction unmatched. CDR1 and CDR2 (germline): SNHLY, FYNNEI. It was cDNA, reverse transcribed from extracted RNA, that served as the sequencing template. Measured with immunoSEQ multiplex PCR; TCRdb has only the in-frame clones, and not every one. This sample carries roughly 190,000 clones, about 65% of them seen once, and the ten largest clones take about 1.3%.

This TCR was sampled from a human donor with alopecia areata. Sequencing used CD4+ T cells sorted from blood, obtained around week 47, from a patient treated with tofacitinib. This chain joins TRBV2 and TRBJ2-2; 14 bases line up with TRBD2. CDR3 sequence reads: CASRPGLAGGVGELFF. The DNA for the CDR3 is TGTGCCAGCAGACCAGGACTAGCGGGGGGAGTCGGGGAGCTGTTTTTT.